These 32 T cell receptor beta chains originate from one sample sequenced in a study of blood T cells in healthy people across ages. Together with a sample-barcoded 5' primer, a J-beta primer mix was included in a second PCR lasting about 6 to 11 cycles. TCRdb independently ran MiXCR on the 5' RACE reads; one entry per CDR3 protein. This sample has some 930,000 distinct CDR3 sequences; just under 30% occur once, and the top ten carry roughly a tenth. This sample also appeared in a second study, on T cells of mothers and their children.

Sequencing was carried out using blood. The origin of the receptors is a woman aged 40 to 50 in good health.

This clonotype was detected ten times or more. The chain employs TRBV20-1 and TRBJ1-2, with D perhaps TRBD1 (5 bases). V was clipped by 6 bases and J by 5 bases, with 13 bases between them. Germline V gene sequence: CDR1 DFQATT, CDR2 SNEGSKA (reference sequence). This CDR3 spans 12 amino acids. The CDR3 region is CSAKATEYGYTF. The CDR3 nucleotides are TGCAGTGCCAAGGCGACAGAGTATGGCTACACCTTC.

Only a few counts were recorded for this clonotype. This chain uses TRBV20-1 with TRBJ2-2; D is perhaps TRBD1 or TRBD2 (5 bases each). CDR3 length: 16 amino acids. Trimming left V 0 bases short and J 6 bases short, with 17 bases between. Looked up from germline, CDR1 is DFQATT and CDR2 is SNEGSKA (reference sequence). CDR3 sequence (DNA): TGCAGTGCTAGAGATTCCGGGCAGGGAGCGCCCGGGGAGCTGTTTTTT. This sequence encodes CSARDSGQGAPGELFF.

J is TRBJ2-1 and V is TRBV12-3 or TRBV12-4; TRBD2 might be the D (5 bases). The CDR3 is 13 residues long. V lost 8 bases to trimming and J lost 5 bases, with 13 bases between them. This CDR3 reads CASQDGVNNEQFF. Written as DNA, the CDR3 is TGTGCCAGCCAGGACGGGGTCAACAATGAGCAGTTCTTC.

The genes are TRBV20-1 and TRBJ1-2; unclear D gene. Germline CDR1 reads DFQATT; CDR2 reads SNEGSKA (reference sequence). V shed 0 bases and J shed 4 bases, with 15 bases lying between them. CDR3 size: 15 residues. CDR3 in amino acids: CSAREKESWPYGYTF. In DNA, the CDR3 is TGCAGTGCTAGAGAGAAAGAATCTTGGCCCTATGGCTACACCTTC.

This chain's CDR3 is CASSPRLARPDTQYF. CDR3 sequence (DNA): TGTGCCAGCAGCCCAAGACTAGCACGCCCAGATACGCAGTATTTT. The genes are TRBV12-3 or TRBV12-4 and TRBJ2-3, with 7 bases matching TRBD2. The CDR3 is made up of 15 amino acids. V was clipped by 6 bases and J by 4 bases; unmatched bases: 10.

This clonotype turned up a few times. This sequence joins TRBV12-3 or TRBV12-4 and TRBJ2-1; TRBD1 matches at 9 bases. The CDR3 spans 16 residues. J lost 6 bases, V lost 8 bases, and 14 bases had no gene match. CDR3 residues: CASGPGGTGLGNEQFF. The CDR3 DNA is TGTGCCAGCGGACCTGGGGGGACAGGGTTGGGCAATGAGCAGTTCTTC.

This clonotype was counted at least ten times. This chain connects TRBV2 to TRBJ2-1; weak D call: TRBD1 (5 bases). Trimming shortened V by 4 bases and J by 0 bases, and 10 bases separated the two germline ends. This CDR3 is built from 15 residues. Germline V gene data show CDR1 as SNHLY and CDR2 as FYNNEI. DNA of the CDR3: TGTGCCAGCAGTGGGACAACGAGCTCCTACAATGAGCAGTTCTTC. It translates to CASSGTTSSYNEQFF.

This clonotype was counted many times. J is TRBJ2-3 and V is TRBV2; D might be TRBD2 (6 bases). Deletions cut 6 bases from V and 4 bases from J, with 14 bases between. Germline V CDR1 and CDR2: SNHLY, FYNNEI. The length of the CDR3 is 14 residues. CDR3 protein: CASRGLEGSDTQYF. The CDR3 nucleotides are TGTGCCAGCAGAGGGTTGGAGGGTTCAGATACGCAGTATTTT.

This clonotype came up a few times. This chain connects TRBV5-1 to TRBJ1-1, with 8 nucleotides matching TRBD1. The germline CDR1 and CDR2 sequences are SGHRS and YFSETQ. J was trimmed by 1 base and V by 0 bases; bases with no gene match: 2. CDR3 size: 15 residues. As DNA, the CDR3 is TGCGCCAGCAGCTTGGAAGGGACAGGGAACACTGAAGCTTTCTTT. Its translation is CASSLEGTGNTEAFF. The variable domain in full, with the rest retrieved from reference TRBV5-1 and TRBJ1-1, is KAGVTQTPRYLIKTRGQQVTLSCSPISGHRSVSWYQQTPGQGLQFLFEYFSETQRNKGNFPGRFSGRQFSNSRSEMNVSTLELGDSALYLCASSLEGTGNTEAFFGQGTRLTVV.

This clonotype was picked up many times. V is TRBV13 and J is TRBJ2-5; 12 nucleotides line up with TRBD1. In germline, CDR1 is PRHDT, CDR2 FYEKMQ (reference sequence). After removal of 8 bases from V and 6 bases from J, the junction contained 10 bases not matched to a gene. There are 15 residues in the CDR3. This chain's CDR3 is CASAPGTGGAKTQYF. In DNA, the CDR3 is TGTGCCAGCGCACCCGGGACAGGGGGCGCGAAGACCCAGTACTTC. Looking up the rest from reference TRBV13 and TRBJ2-5 gives the full variable domain: AAGVIQSPRHLIKEKRETATLKCYPIPRHDTVYWYQQGPGQDPQFLISFYEKMQSDKGSIPDRFSAQQFSDYHSELNMSSLELGDSALYFCASAPGTGGAKTQYFGPGTRLLVL.

This clonotype was seen a few times. The chain has TRBV12-3 or TRBV12-4 and TRBJ1-2; D is ambiguous. This CDR3 is 13 amino acids long. Trimming shortened V by 3 bases and J by 4 bases, and 9 bases separated the two germline ends. The CDR3 DNA follows: TGTGCCAGCAGTTTTACAGCGGGCTATGGCTACACCTTC. Translated, it gives CASSFTAGYGYTF.

Concerning this clonotype: Relative to the germline gene, one junction end is altered; a read error may explain this. V and J are TRBV3-1 and TRBJ1-1; D possibly corresponds to TRBD1 (5 bases). From germline, CDR1 is LGHDT and CDR2 YNNKEL (reference sequence). CDR3 length: 12 amino acids. DNA of the CDR3: TGTGCCGGCAGCCAAGGGACCCGTGAAGCTTTCTTT. This encodes CAGSQGTREAFF.

The chain is built from TRBV12-3 or TRBV12-4 and TRBJ1-2; D call uncertain. This CDR3 is built from 12 residues. V was clipped by 2 bases and J by 10 bases, with 11 bases between them. The CDR3: CASSLSGTDYTF. The CDR3 coding sequence is TGTGCCAGCAGTTTATCGGGTACTGACTACACCTTC.

A word on this clonotype: A read error may be the cause here, since a much bigger clone is one base away. The chain joins TRBV9 to TRBJ2-6; D unresolved. This CDR3 has 17 residues. The V and J ends lost 0 bases and 0 bases respectively, with 10 bases between them. Per germline, CDR1 SGDLS and CDR2 YYNGEE. CDR3 bases: TGTGCCAGCAGCGTAGAACAGATTCTCTCTGGGGCCAACGTCCTGACTTTC. Translated, it gives CASSVEQILSGANVLTF. Together with reference TRBV9 and TRBJ2-6, the CDR3 gives the full variable domain: DSGVTQTPKHLITATGQRVTLRCSPRSGDLSVYWYQQSLDQGLQFLIQYYNGEERAKGNILERFSAQQFPDLHSELNLSSLELGDSALYFCASSVEQILSGANVLTFGAGSRLTVL.

This clonotype was found many times. The V call is TRBV20-1, the J call TRBJ2-5; 12 bases agree with TRBD2. Trimming removed 6 bases from V and 4 bases from J; junction bases left unmatched: 3. The CDR3 length is 13 residues. Germline CDR1 reads DFQATT; CDR2 reads SNEGSKA (reference sequence). The CDR3 spells CSATGLAGETQYF. CDR3 DNA: TGCAGTGCAACGGGACTAGCGGGAGAGACCCAGTACTTC.

The chain recombines TRBV3-1 with TRBJ1-4; D possibly corresponds to TRBD1 (5 bases). From germline, CDR1 is LGHDT and CDR2 YNNKEL (reference sequence). V dropped 3 bases and J dropped 0 bases, with 14 bases sitting between them. The CDR3 has 17 amino acids. This CDR3 reads CASSHRQQYATNEKLFF. The CDR3, as DNA: TGTGCCAGCAGCCATCGACAGCAATATGCAACTAATGAAAAACTGTTTTTT.

Comment on this clonotype: A much larger clone differs by one base, so this may be a read error. J is TRBJ2-1 and V is TRBV20-1; D uncertain. CDR1 and CDR2 from the germline V gene are DFQATT and SNEGSKA (reference sequence). The CDR3 sequence is 12 residues long. In DNA, the CDR3 is TGCAGTGCTAGAGATCTGGCCAATGAGCAGATCTTC. Its translation: CSARDLANEQIF.

J is TRBJ2-7 and V is TRBV6-2 or TRBV6-3, with TRBD1 as a possible D gene (5 bases). Trimming shortened V by 2 bases and J by 2 bases, and 13 bases separated the two germline ends. The length of the CDR3 is 15 residues. The germline gives CDR1 MNHEY, CDR2 SVGEGT. The CDR3 protein is CASSYRQGLPYEQYF. In DNA form, the CDR3 reads TGTGCCAGCAGTTACCGCCAGGGCCTACCCTACGAGCAGTACTTC.

This clonotype was counted many times. This chain uses TRBV10-3 with TRBJ2-3; TRBD2 matches at 7 bases. CDR3 length: 15 amino acids. Germline loops: CDR1 ENHRY, CDR2 SYGVKD. V trimming: 9 bases; J trimming: 0 bases; junction bases outside the gene matches: 9. The CDR3 region has the DNA TGTGCCATTGAACGTGGACTAGACAGCACAGATACGCAGTATTTT. Translating it yields CAIERGLDSTDTQYF.

Ten or more counts support this clonotype. This chain connects TRBV9 to TRBJ2-7; TRBD1 matches at 9 bases. The CDR3 extends over 16 amino acids. CDR1 is SGDLS, CDR2 YYNGEE, per germline. V was pared by 1 base and J by 2 bases, with 7 bases of the junction left unmatched. CDR3 bases: TGTGCCAGCAGCGTATCAGCCGGGACAGGGACCTACGAGCAGTACTTC. It yields the protein CASSVSAGTGTYEQYF. The full variable domain, completed using reference TRBV9 and TRBJ2-7, is DSGVTQTPKHLITATGQRVTLRCSPRSGDLSVYWYQQSLDQGLQFLIQYYNGEERAKGNILERFSAQQFPDLHSELNLSSLELGDSALYFCASSVSAGTGTYEQYFGPGTRLTVT.

This clonotype was counted only a few times. A junction boundary mismatches the germline segment, possibly from a read error. This chain joins TRBV11-2 and TRBJ1-2, with TRBD1 as a possible D gene (6 bases). Germline V CDR1 and CDR2: SGHAT, FQNNGV. The CDR3 loop spans 14 amino acids. The CDR3, as DNA: TGTGCCAGCAGCCCCGATAGGACAGACTATAGCTACACCTTC. Its translation: CASSPDRTDYSYTF.

The chain combines TRBV24-1 with TRBJ2-7; D remains ambiguous. CDR1 and CDR2 from the germline V gene are KGHDR and SFDVKD. V gave up 5 bases and J gave up 1 base, with 11 bases separating them. The CDR3 consists of 14 residues. CDR3 in amino acids: CATSVTANSYEQYF. CDR3 DNA: TGTGCCACCAGTGTAACAGCAAATTCCTACGAGCAGTACTTC.

A remark on this clonotype: A single base separates this from a much larger clone, so it may be a read error. The chain links TRBV7-2 to TRBJ1-1; D not certain. The CDR3 loop spans 16 amino acids. Trimming removed 7 bases from V and 4 bases from J, with 22 bases in between. Germline assignment: CDR1 SGHTA and CDR2 FQGNSA. The CDR3 DNA reads as TGTGCCAGCACCGTCCAGGCAGACACAGTGAGCACTGAAGCTTTCTTT. Amino acids: CASTVQADTVSTEAFF.

V is TRBV11-1 and J is TRBJ2-1, with 13 nucleotides matching TRBD2. Germline V lookup: CDR1 SGHAT, CDR2 FQDESV (reference sequence). The trim removed 4 bases at V and 0 bases at J, leaving 9 bases unmatched. The CDR3 has 19 amino acids. The CDR3 bases are TGTGCCAGCAGCTCTGCGGGACTAGCGGGACCTTCCTCCTACAATGAGCAGTTCTTC. As protein: CASSSAGLAGPSSYNEQFF.

The V gene is TRBV20-1, the J gene TRBJ1-3; 7 nucleotides agree with TRBD1. With 0 bases clipped from V and 2 bases from J, the junction kept 4 bases outside the gene matches. Germline CDR1 is DFQATT and CDR2 is SNEGSKA (reference sequence). CDR3 size: 15 residues. The CDR3 DNA reads TGCAGTGCTAGAGATATAACAGGGGCTGGAAACACCATATATTTT. Translated, it gives CSARDITGAGNTIYF.

About this clonotype: With a much larger clone just one base away, this may be a read error. The chain combines TRBV9 with TRBJ2-1, with D maybe TRBD1 (6 bases). The end of the DNA fits TRBJ2-7 better, so the J call may be wrong. The CDR3 is 16 amino acids. Germline loops: CDR1 SGDLS, CDR2 YYNGEE. The chain's CDR3 is CASSGLETGIYNEQYF. The CDR3 region has the DNA TGTGCCAGCAGCGGACTCGAAACAGGGATCTACAATGAGCAGTACTTC.

This clonotype was seen ten or more times. This chain uses TRBV12-3 or TRBV12-4 with TRBJ2-1, with 13 nucleotides matching TRBD2. V dropped 4 bases and J dropped 4; count of bases not matched to a gene: 10. This CDR3 has 18 amino acids. The CDR3 reads CASSSALAGGPIYNEQFF. The CDR3 bases are TGTGCCAGCAGTTCCGCACTAGCGGGGGGGCCGATTTACAATGAGCAGTTCTTC.

This clonotype has more than one count but fewer than ten. The chain couples TRBV12-5 to TRBJ2-1; 8 nucleotides agree with TRBD1. V trimming: 3 bases; J trimming: 7 bases; junction bases outside the gene matches: 5. Per germline, CDR1 LGHNT and CDR2 FRNRAP. The CDR3 is made up of 14 amino acids. CDR3 nucleotides: TGTGCTAGTGGTTTAGGGACAGGTTGGAATGAGCAGTTCTTC. It yields the protein CASGLGTGWNEQFF.

This clonotype was counted only a few times. This chain joins TRBV18 and TRBJ2-1; D possibly matches TRBD1 or TRBD2 (5 bases each). CDR1 and CDR2 from the germline V gene are KGHSH and LQKENI. Trimming took off 3 bases at V and 3 bases at J, with 18 bases between the two ends. CDR3 length equals 17 residues. The CDR3 DNA is TGTGCCAGCTCACCCCGAACCACTAGACAGAGCTACAATGAGCAGTTCTTC. This translates into CASSPRTTRQSYNEQFF. Drawing the rest from reference TRBV18 and TRBJ2-1, the complete variable domain is NAGVMQNPRHLVRRRGQEARLRCSPMKGHSHVYWYRQLPEEGLKFMVYLQKENIIDESGMPKERFSAEFPKEGPSILRIQQVVRGDSAAYFCASSPRTTRQSYNEQFFGPGTRLTVL.

This rearrangement joins TRBV20-1 to TRBJ1-6; 11 positions match TRBD1. The CDR3 spans 14 residues. The J segment lost 10 bases and the V segment lost 2 bases, leaving 4 bases of the junction unmatched. Per germline, CDR1 DFQATT and CDR2 SNEGSKA (reference sequence). The CDR3 DNA is TGCAGTGCTAGATCGGACAGGGGGCGGTCACCCCTCCACTTT. It specifies CSARSDRGRSPLHF.

This clonotype came up many times. The chain has TRBV9 and TRBJ2-7; the D gene is possibly TRBD2 (5 bases). Germline V lookup: CDR1 SGDLS, CDR2 YYNGEE. The CDR3 consists of 13 residues. Deletions cut 0 bases from V and 4 bases from J, with 8 bases between. The CDR3 loop is CASSVDPGYEQYF. In DNA form, the CDR3 reads TGTGCCAGCAGCGTAGATCCGGGGTACGAGCAGTACTTC.

The chain recombines TRBV5-6 with TRBJ2-5, with TRBD1 as a possible D gene (6 bases). The germline CDR1 and CDR2 sequences are SGHDT and YYEEEE. The CDR3 sequence is 16 residues long. V was trimmed by 0 bases and J by 1 base, leaving 13 bases between them. DNA of the CDR3: TGTGCCAGCAGCTTGGAGGGACACGCCTTCCAAGAGACCCAGTACTTC. Protein product: CASSLEGHAFQETQYF.